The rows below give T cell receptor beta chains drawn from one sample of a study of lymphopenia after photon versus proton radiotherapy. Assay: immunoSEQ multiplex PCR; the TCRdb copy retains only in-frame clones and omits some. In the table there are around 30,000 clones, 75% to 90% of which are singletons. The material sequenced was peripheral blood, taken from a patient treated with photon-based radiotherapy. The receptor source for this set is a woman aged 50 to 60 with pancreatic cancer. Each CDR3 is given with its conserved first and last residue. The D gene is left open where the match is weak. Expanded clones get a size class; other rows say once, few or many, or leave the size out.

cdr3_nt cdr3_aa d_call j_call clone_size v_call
TGCAGCGTTGGGCAAGGAGGCAGGGTGAGGGAGACCCAGTACTTC CSVGQGGRVRETQYF . TRBJ2-5 . TRBV29-1
TGTGCCAGCAGTTCCGGGGGATACCACAATGAGCAGTTCTTC CASSSGGYHNEQFF . TRBJ2-1 . TRBV28
TGTGCCAGTACCCTCGGACACGCTTCCTCTAATGCCAACGTCCTGACTTTC CASTLGHASSNANVLTF . TRBJ2-6 . TRBV19
TGCAGTACCTCGCGGGATACGCAGTATTTT CSTSRDTQYF . TRBJ2-3 . TRBV20-1
TGTGCCAGCAGCGTAGCGGGGGGATCCTACAATGAGCAGTTCTTC CASSVAGGSYNEQFF TRBD2 TRBJ2-1 . TRBV9
TGTGCCAGCAGTTACTCGTGGACGGGAGGGCAGGAGACCCAGTACTTC CASSYSWTGGQETQYF TRBD2 TRBJ2-5 . TRBV6-5
TGTGCCAGCAGCTTAGGGGCCCTTCATTCAGATACGCAGTATTTT CASSLGALHSDTQYF . TRBJ2-3 . TRBV7-9
TGTGCCATTACAGGGACCATGAACACTGAAGCTTTCTTT CAITGTMNTEAFF . TRBJ1-1 . TRBV6-1
TGTGCCAGCAGGTTGGGCCGGGGGGCGTCCTACGAGCAGTACTTC CASRLGRGASYEQYF . TRBJ2-7 . TRBV6-5
TGTGCCAGCAGCTCGGATGGGACTAGCGGGAGGAATGAGCAGTTCTTC CASSSDGTSGRNEQFF TRBD2 TRBJ2-1 . TRBV5-6
TGTGCCAGCAGTGGGGTAGGGGGAGTCAATCAGCCCCAGCATTTT CASSGVGGVNQPQHF . TRBJ1-5 once TRBV2
TGTGCCAGCAGTTTCGCGGGAGGGAATGAGCAGTTCTTC CASSFAGGNEQFF TRBD2 TRBJ2-1 . TRBV27
TGTGCCAGTAGTCCCCCGGGACTAGCGGGAGTTTCCTACGAGCAGTACTTC CASSPPGLAGVSYEQYF TRBD2 TRBJ2-7 . TRBV19
TGTGCCAGCAGCTCTAGCGGGACAGGGTCTGGGGCCAACGTCCTGACTTTC CASSSSGTGSGANVLTF . TRBJ2-6 . TRBV7-2
TGCGCCAGCAGCCTTCTTTCTACTAGCGGGAGTAACAATGAGCAGTTCTTC CASSLLSTSGSNNEQFF TRBD2 TRBJ2-1 . TRBV4-1
TGTGCCAGCAGCTTAGAGGGAGCATACGAGCAGTACTTC CASSLEGAYEQYF . TRBJ2-7 . TRBV7-6
TGCGCCAGCAGCTTGGGGAGGGAGAACTATGGCTACACCTTC CASSLGRENYGYTF . TRBJ1-2 . TRBV5-1
TGCGCCAGCAGCCCGAACAGGGACCAGCAGTACTTC CASSPNRDQQYF . TRBJ2-7 . TRBV5-1
TGTGCCAGCAGTCTACAGGGCGGGGGGGAAAAACTGTTTTTT CASSLQGGGEKLFF . TRBJ1-4 few TRBV2
TGTGCCAGCAGCCCAACGGACTTTGGAAACACCATATATTTT CASSPTDFGNTIYF . TRBJ1-3 . TRBV9
TGCGCCAGCAGCTTGGAACCGGTGAGGGCTAATGAAAAACTGTTTTTT CASSLEPVRANEKLFF . TRBJ1-4 . TRBV5-1
TGTGCCAGCAGCACCAATTACAATGAGCAGTTCTTC CASSTNYNEQFF . TRBJ2-1 . TRBV5-4
TGTGCCAGCAGCTTCAGCGGGGTCTCCTACAATGAGCAGTTCTTC CASSFSGVSYNEQFF TRBD2 TRBJ2-1 . TRBV13
TGTGCCAGCAGCACCCCGGCAGGCCGAAGCTACGAGCAGTACTTC CASSTPAGRSYEQYF . TRBJ2-7 . TRBV5-6
TGTGCCAGCAGCTTGGCAGGTGAGGGCAATCAGCCCCAGCATTTT CASSLAGEGNQPQHF . TRBJ1-5 . TRBV7-2
TGCGCCAGCAGCTTGGTAGCCGGGTCGAACACCGGGGAGCTGTTTTTT CASSLVAGSNTGELFF . TRBJ2-2 . TRBV5-1
TGTGCCAGTAGTATAGTTAACAGGGTGCCTGGGGCCAACGTCCTGACTTTC CASSIVNRVPGANVLTF . TRBJ2-6 . TRBV19
TGTGCCAGCAGTGGTCGGGACAGGGTATTTACCCAGCATTTT CASSGRDRVFTQHF TRBD1 TRBJ1-5 . TRBV6-1